Listed here is a single T cell receptor (beta chain). The CDR3 sequence is 15 residues long. Deletions cut 0 bases from V and 0 bases from J, with 8 bases between. The germline gives CDR1 SGHRS, CDR2 YFSETQ. This sample is part of a study of control samples from healthy donors and cancer patients. The method was immunoSEQ multiplex PCR; TCRdb's version includes in-frame clones alone and lacks a portion of them. The data hold some 150,000 clones, with approximately 96% observed a single time. The specimen sequenced was blood. The chain recombines TRBV5-1 with TRBJ2-3; TRBD2 might be the D (6 bases). This sequence was found in a woman aged 25 to 39 in good health. The CDR3 reads CASSLVGTSTDTQYF. The CDR3 DNA follows: TGCGCCAGCAGCTTGGTCGGGACTAGCACAGATACGCAGTATTTT.